This T cell receptor beta chain was sequenced in a study of blood T cell repertoires in COVID-19. Study-wide context: The United States, Italy and Spain were the sources of the acute and convalescent COVID-19 samples.

In the study's own analysis: How many nucleated cells were present was estimated from reference gene primer amplification. Sequencing was performed with immunoSEQ multiplex PCR; in TCRdb, only in-frame clones are kept and a portion is missing. The V and J calls and clone size come from that table; D and trimming were worked out from the DNA. The sample holds over 400,000 clones; approximately 85% are singletons and the top ten take roughly 3.2%. CDR1 MGHRA and CDR2 YSYEKL come from the germline V gene. Trimming pared 2 bases from V and 3 bases from J, leaving 8 bases between. The CDR3 consists of 14 residues.

The TCR sequence derives from a human donor in a cohort sampled during active COVID-19. Sequenced: peripheral blood. The V gene is TRBV4-1, the J gene TRBJ1-3; no definite D call. The CDR3 coding sequence is TGCGCCAGCAGCCAATACAGTAATGGAAACACCATATATTTT. This encodes CASSQYSNGNTIYF.